This T cell receptor (beta chain) was profiled in a study of beta chain features in type 1 diabetes. Study results and limitations: Naive, central memory and Treg TCRB repertoires seemed to resemble each other more closely in patients than they did in healthy donors. Moderately but significantly shorter TCRB CDR3s were found in Type 1 diabetes patients in all four CD4+ subsets.

The investigators reverse transcribed all of the isolated RNA, so they sequenced expressed TCRB transcripts. Only in-frame clones appear in the TCRdb table, and some are missing; sequencing was by immunoSEQ multiplex PCR. The sample contains about 410,000 clones, more than 11% of which appear only once. The CDR3 runs 14 residues. V was cut by 3 bases and J by 12 bases, with 18 bases left in between. Germline V CDR1 and CDR2: SGHTA, FQGNSA. This clone was counted between two and nine times. Its antigen is currently unknown. This chain uses TRBV7-2 with TRBJ2-1; possible D gene TRBD1, 6 bases. Sample: naive CD4+ T cells from blood. The source is a man aged 25-45 years in good health. The CDR3 nucleotides are TGTGCCAGCAGCTTCCGGATGGGGGCCCTAGGGCAGTTCTTC. This sequence encodes CASSFRMGALGQFF.